The 3 T cell receptor beta chains presented below share a single source sample, sequenced in a study of beta chain features in type 1 diabetes. Reverse transcription of all isolated RNA meant that expressed TCRB transcripts were sequenced. Clones were read by immunoSEQ multiplex PCR, and TCRdb kept only the in-frame ones, dropping some. The repertoire has hundreds of thousands of clones, roughly 31% of them found once; the top ten carry 0.065%. Sequenced material: naive CD4+ T cells from blood. These receptors originate from a man aged 18-30 years in good health.

This chain joins TRBV29-1 and TRBJ1-1; no firm D call. Germline CDR1 is SQVTM and CDR2 is ANQGSEA. The V end lost 7 bases, the J end lost 1 base, and 16 bases lay between the germline ends. The CDR3 sequence is 14 residues long. CDR3 DNA: TGCAGCGCTGCTTCGGGGTCGGAGAACACTGAAGCTTTCTTT. It specifies CSAASGSENTEAFF.

The chain joins TRBV9 to TRBJ2-5, with D unclear. V gave up 0 bases and J gave up 2 bases, with 11 bases separating them. The CDR3 totals 15 residues. Germline V gene data show CDR1 as SGDLS and CDR2 as YYNGEE. As DNA, the CDR3 is TGTGCCAGCAGCGTAGCTCTCACTTTACAAGAGACCCAGTACTTC. It encodes CASSVALTLQETQYF.

This clone was observed a few times. The V and J genes are TRBV30 and TRBJ2-5; maybe TRBD2 (5 bases). This CDR3 has 13 amino acids. V was pared by 3 bases and J by 5 bases, with 13 bases between. CDR1 and CDR2 (germline): GTSNPN, SVGIG (reference sequence). CDR3 residues: CAWRASRPETQYF. The CDR3 DNA reads TGTGCCTGGAGGGCTAGCCGGCCTGAGACCCAGTACTTC.